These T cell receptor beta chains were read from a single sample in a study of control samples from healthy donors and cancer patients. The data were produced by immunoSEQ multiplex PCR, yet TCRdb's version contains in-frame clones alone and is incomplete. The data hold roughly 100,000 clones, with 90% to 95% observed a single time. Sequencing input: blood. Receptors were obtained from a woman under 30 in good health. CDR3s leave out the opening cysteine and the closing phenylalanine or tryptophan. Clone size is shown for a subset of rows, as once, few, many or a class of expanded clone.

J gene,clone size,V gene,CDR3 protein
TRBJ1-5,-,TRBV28,ASSFTGGGNQPQH
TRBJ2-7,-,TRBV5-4,ASSPARGRAREQY
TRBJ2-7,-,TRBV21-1,ASSKVLTGTPKRASYEQY
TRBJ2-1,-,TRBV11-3,ASSAGLAAFYEQF
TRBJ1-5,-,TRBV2,ASTTGGNSNQPQH
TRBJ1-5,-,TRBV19,ASSIGGSNQPQH
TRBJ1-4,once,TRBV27,ASSRWTGGLKGEF
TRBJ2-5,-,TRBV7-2,ASSLVSSPAQY
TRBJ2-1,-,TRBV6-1,ASSASAGELYNEQF
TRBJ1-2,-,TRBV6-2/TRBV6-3,ASTPRVTSGYT
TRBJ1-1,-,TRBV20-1,SAEGGLEAF
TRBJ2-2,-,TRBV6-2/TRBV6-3,ASSSRTGGIGELF
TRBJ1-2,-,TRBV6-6,ASSRPSYGYT
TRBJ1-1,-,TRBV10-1,ASRHGAGQKAPPPLWAF
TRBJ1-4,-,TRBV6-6,ASSPPPGGEKLF
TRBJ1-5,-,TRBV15,ATSRDTGDELPQH
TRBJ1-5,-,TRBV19,ASSGAAQPQH
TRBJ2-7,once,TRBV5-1,ASSLLGGTSYEQY
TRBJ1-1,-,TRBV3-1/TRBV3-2,ASSQHGESAF
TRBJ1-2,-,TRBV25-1,ASSYGTRGYT
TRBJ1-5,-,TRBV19,ASSTWQGNQPQH
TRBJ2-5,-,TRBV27,ASMSVRGILETQY
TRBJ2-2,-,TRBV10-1,ASRKLGQTTGELF
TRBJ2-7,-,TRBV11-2,ASSLVRRGYEQY
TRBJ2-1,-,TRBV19,ASSIESGGNEQF
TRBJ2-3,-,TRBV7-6,ASSLGAGVGPDTQY
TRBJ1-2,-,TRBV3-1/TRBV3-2,ASSQATGQGYT
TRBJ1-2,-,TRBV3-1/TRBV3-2,ASSPYSGQGVLGYT
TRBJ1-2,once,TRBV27,ASSPWTQAHGYT
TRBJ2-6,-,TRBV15,ATSRDRSGANVLT
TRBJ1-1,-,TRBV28,ASSQTGRGRTEAF
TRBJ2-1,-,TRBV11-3,ASSLSIAGGNNEQF
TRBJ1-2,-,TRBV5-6,ASSRDSYGYT
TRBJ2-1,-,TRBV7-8,ASRALAGGLVNEQF
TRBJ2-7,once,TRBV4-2,ASSQTGVGPYEQY
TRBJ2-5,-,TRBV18,ASSPPTGQETQY
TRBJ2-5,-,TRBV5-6,ASTPGGEEQY
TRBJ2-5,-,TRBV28,ASRNRGQETQY
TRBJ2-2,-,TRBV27,ASSLEAAGRTTGELF
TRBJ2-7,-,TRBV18,ASSPGQASYEQY
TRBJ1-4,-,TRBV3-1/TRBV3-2,ASSRISKGGEKLF
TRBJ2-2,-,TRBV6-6,ASSYSTGRSVRELF
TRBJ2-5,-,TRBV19,ASSIQGAPRETQY
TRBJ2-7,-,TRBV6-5,ASSLGTGRYEQY
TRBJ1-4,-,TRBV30,AWSGGLGEKLF
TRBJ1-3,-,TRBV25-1,ASSRTGAGNTIY